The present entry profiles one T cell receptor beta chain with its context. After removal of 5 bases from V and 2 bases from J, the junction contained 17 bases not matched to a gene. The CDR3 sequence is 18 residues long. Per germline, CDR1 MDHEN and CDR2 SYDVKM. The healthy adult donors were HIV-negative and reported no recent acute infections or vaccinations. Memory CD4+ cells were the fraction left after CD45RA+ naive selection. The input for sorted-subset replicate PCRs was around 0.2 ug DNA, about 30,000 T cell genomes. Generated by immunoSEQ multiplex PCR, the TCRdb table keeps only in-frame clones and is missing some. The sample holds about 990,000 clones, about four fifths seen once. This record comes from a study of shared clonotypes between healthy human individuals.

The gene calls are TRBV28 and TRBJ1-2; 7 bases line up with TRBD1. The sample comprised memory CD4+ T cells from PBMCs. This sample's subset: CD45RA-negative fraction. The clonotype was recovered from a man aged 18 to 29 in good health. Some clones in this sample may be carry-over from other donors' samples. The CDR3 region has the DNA TGTGCCAGCAGTCCCCGAACCCTTAAGACAGGGCTGAACTATGGCTACACCTTC. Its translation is CASSPRTLKTGLNYGYTF.